The 28 T cell receptor beta chains listed next were all sequenced from one sample in a study of T cell responses to AZD1222 COVID-19 vaccine. Libraries were prepared by immunoSEQ multiplex PCR; TCRdb keeps only in-frame clonotypes and omits some of them. The table lists around 150,000 clones. Sequencing used peripheral blood. All receptors derive from an adult in good health.

This chain joins TRBV5-4 and TRBJ1-2; 10 bases are shared with TRBD1. With V trimmed by 0 bases and J by 4 bases, 3 bases remained unmatched. The length of the CDR3 is 15 residues. Per germline, CDR1 SGHNT and CDR2 YYREEE (reference sequence). The CDR3 loop is CASSLGDRGGYGYTF. The CDR3 region has the DNA TGTGCCAGCAGCTTGGGGGACAGGGGTGGCTATGGCTACACCTTC.

The chain carries TRBV9 and TRBJ1-1; D is unclear. Between the trimmed V and J ends, which lost 4 bases and 3 bases, there was a span of 13 bases. The CDR3 contains 14 residues. The germline V gene encodes CDR1 SGDLS and CDR2 YYNGEE. The CDR3 nucleotides are TGTGCCAGCAGCCCCCGGGGATGGGACACTGAAGCTTTCTTT. This encodes CASSPRGWDTEAFF.

The chain links TRBV19 to TRBJ1-5; the D gene is possibly TRBD1 (5 bases). V was cut by 6 bases and J by 0 bases, with 12 bases left in between. CDR1 and CDR2 from the germline V gene are LNHDA and SQIVND (reference sequence). The CDR3 sequence is 15 residues long. The CDR3 sequence is CASSMGGYSNQPQHF. The CDR3 region has the DNA TGTGCCAGTAGCATGGGGGGGTATAGCAATCAGCCCCAGCATTTT. Full variable domain (remainder filled in from reference TRBV19 and TRBJ1-5): DGGITQSPKYLFRKEGQNVTLSCEQNLNHDAMYWYRQDPGQGLRLIYYSQIVNDFQKGDIAEGYSVSREKKESFPLTVTSAQKNPTAFYLCASSMGGYSNQPQHFGDGTRLSIL.

V is TRBV30 and J is TRBJ1-2; D unresolved. Looked up from germline, CDR1 is GTSNPN and CDR2 is SVGIG (reference sequence). V was clipped by 8 bases and J by 5 bases, with 21 bases between them. This CDR3 spans 14 amino acids. CDR3 residues: CARSSGYTPYGYTF. The CDR3 coding sequence is TGTGCCAGAAGCTCGGGTTACACTCCTTATGGCTACACCTTC.

This rearrangement joins TRBV7-9 to TRBJ2-1; 9 nucleotides line up with TRBD1. CDR3 length equals 15 residues. Trimming took 4 bases from V and 7 from J; bases not matched to a gene: 8. The germline V gene encodes CDR1 SEHNR and CDR2 FQNEAQ (reference sequence). Here the CDR3 reads CASSSAGTGKNEQFF. CDR3 in DNA: TGTGCCAGCAGCTCCGCCGGGACAGGGAAGAATGAGCAGTTCTTC.

CDR3 loop: CASSFRQGSYEQYF. The CDR3 DNA follows: TGTGCCAGCAGCTTCCGACAGGGTTCCTACGAGCAGTACTTC. The rearrangement uses TRBV11-3 and TRBJ2-7; 7 positions agree with TRBD1. CDR1 SGHNT and CDR2 YENEEA come from the germline V gene. The V gene end was trimmed by 3 bases and the J gene end by 1 base; junction bases not matched to a gene: 3. CDR3 length: 14 residues. Looking up the rest from reference TRBV11-3 and TRBJ2-7 gives the full variable domain: EAGVVQSPRYKIIEKKQPVAFWCNPISGHNTLYWYLQNLGQGPELLIRYENEEAVDDSQLPKDRFSAERLKGVDSTLKIQPAELGDSAVYLCASSFRQGSYEQYFGPGTRLTVT.

The chain carries TRBV18 and TRBJ2-5; either TRBD1 or TRBD2 may fit D (5 bases each). V lost 2 bases to trimming and J lost 5 bases, with 9 bases between them. The CDR3 covers 13 residues. Germline V CDR1 and CDR2: KGHSH, LQKENI. In nucleotides, the CDR3 is TGTGCCAGCTCACCAACGGGACCCGAGACCCAGTACTTC. Protein product: CASSPTGPETQYF.

The chain employs TRBV6-1 and TRBJ1-2, with a tentative D call TRBD1 (5 bases). The V end was cut by 0 bases, the J end by 2 bases, with 19 bases between. CDR1 is MNHNS, CDR2 SASEGT, per germline. The CDR3 length is 18 residues. This chain's CDR3 is CASSEAPSPKWGNYGYTF. CDR3 DNA sequence: TGTGCCAGCAGTGAAGCGCCGTCACCGAAATGGGGGAACTATGGCTACACCTTC.

The chain recombines TRBV5-1 with TRBJ1-4; 10 bases are a match to TRBD1. CDR1 SGHRS and CDR2 YFSETQ come from the germline V gene. This CDR3 is 17 amino acids long. J lost 1 base, V lost 4 bases, and 7 bases had no gene match. The CDR3 loop is CASSTGTGVGTNEKLFF. CDR3 DNA: TGCGCCAGCAGCACCGGGACAGGGGTTGGAACTAATGAAAAACTGTTTTTT.

This rearrangement joins TRBV19 to TRBJ2-2, with TRBD1 matching over 8 bases. Germline V lookup: CDR1 LNHDA, CDR2 SQIVND (reference sequence). The CDR3 spans 16 residues. The V segment lost 6 bases and the J segment 2 bases; nucleotides outside the gene matches: 8. DNA for the CDR3: TGTGCCAGTAGAACATCAGGGGGCATTAACACCGGGGAGCTGTTTTTT. Its protein is CASRTSGGINTGELFF.

CDR3 protein: CASSDRGEEKLFF. In DNA, the CDR3 is TGTGCCAGCAGTGACAGGGGGGAGGAAAAACTGTTTTTT. The chain combines TRBV3-1 (or the pseudogene TRBV3-2) with TRBJ1-4; TRBD1 matches at 9 bases. The germline gives CDR1 LGHDT, CDR2 YNNKEL (reference sequence). V lost 6 bases and J lost 8; bases outside the gene matches: 4. The CDR3 is made up of 13 amino acids.

The chain has TRBV12-3 or TRBV12-4 and TRBJ2-2; D not certain. The germline V and J ends were trimmed by 0 bases and 6 bases, with 2 bases remaining between them. This CDR3 has 12 residues. CDR3 bases: TGTGCCAGCAGTTTAGCCCCCGGGGAGCTGTTTTTT. Encoded protein: CASSLAPGELFF.

J is TRBJ1-3 and V is TRBV30; a possible D gene is TRBD1 (5 bases). Germline CDR1 and CDR2: GTSNPN and SVGIG (reference sequence). Trimming removed 3 bases at V and 4 bases at J, with 16 bases between. The CDR3 is made up of 15 amino acids. CDR3 in amino acids: CAWSGGRGPGNTIYF. The DNA for the CDR3 is TGTGCCTGGAGCGGGGGTCGGGGACCCGGAAACACCATATATTTT.

The chain uses TRBV7-2 and TRBJ2-3; D is undetermined. From germline, CDR1 is SGHTA and CDR2 FQGNSA. This CDR3 has 16 amino acids. V shed 1 base and J shed 1 base, with 12 bases lying between them. The CDR3 here is CASSLGGVTRTDTQYF. For the CDR3, the DNA is TGTGCCAGCAGCTTAGGGGGTGTGACCCGCACAGATACGCAGTATTTT.

J is TRBJ1-2 and V is TRBV28, with D perhaps TRBD1 (6 bases). The CDR3 sequence is 16 residues long. V lost 2 bases and J 2 bases, leaving 15 bases between the germline ends. Germline CDR1 MDHEN, CDR2 SYDVKM. The chain's CDR3 is CASSLRMGATNYGYTF. The CDR3 DNA follows: TGTGCCAGCAGTTTAAGGATGGGGGCCACAAACTATGGCTACACCTTC.

This chain uses TRBV7-3 with TRBJ2-2; the D gene is possibly TRBD2 (6 bases). V shed 3 bases and J shed 5 bases, with 16 bases lying between them. The CDR3 has 16 amino acids. The V gene's germline CDR1 is SGHTA and CDR2 FQGTGA. DNA of the CDR3: TGTGCCAGCAGCTTCGGTGGGGCGACTAGGACCGGGGAGCTGTTTTTT. Amino acids: CASSFGGATRTGELFF.

DNA of the CDR3: TGCGCCAGCAGCCCCGCGGGTGGACAGGGCTCCCCTTCTGGGGCCAACGTCCTGACTTTC. Its protein is CASSPAGGQGSPSGANVLTF. The chain recombines TRBV4-1 with TRBJ2-6, with TRBD1 matching 8 bases. The CDR3 totals 20 residues. The junction had 15 bases not matched to a gene; V was cut back by 4 bases and J by 1 base. In germline, CDR1 is MGHRA, CDR2 YSYEKL.

This chain connects TRBV30 to TRBJ1-6; 7 nucleotides agree with TRBD1. V was pared by 5 bases and J by 7 bases, with 5 bases of the junction left unmatched. There are 13 residues in the CDR3. Per the germline V gene, CDR1 is GTSNPN and CDR2 is SVGIG (reference sequence). CDR3 in amino acids: CAWGRQGNSPLHF. In DNA form, the CDR3 reads TGTGCCTGGGGAAGACAGGGAAATTCACCCCTCCACTTT.

The chain combines TRBV5-1 with TRBJ1-1; D ambiguous. The CDR3 has 13 residues. V gave up 2 bases and J gave up 1 base, with 6 bases separating them. The germline gives CDR1 SGHRS, CDR2 YFSETQ. Written as DNA, the CDR3 is TGCGCCAGCAGCTTTCGTTCGAACACTGAAGCTTTCTTT. Translating gives CASSFRSNTEAFF. The complete variable domain, with remaining parts taken from reference TRBV5-1 and TRBJ1-1, reads KAGVTQTPRYLIKTRGQQVTLSCSPISGHRSVSWYQQTPGQGLQFLFEYFSETQRNKGNFPGRFSGRQFSNSRSEMNVSTLELGDSALYLCASSFRSNTEAFFGQGTRLTVV.

The chain uses TRBV29-1 and TRBJ1-2; TRBD1 might be the D (5 bases). The V end was cut by 4 bases, the J end by 2 bases, with 14 bases between. The germline gives CDR1 SQVTM, CDR2 ANQGSEA. The CDR3 length is 14 residues. The CDR3 DNA sequence: TGCAGCGTTGGTTTAGGCGGGGGAAACTATGGCTACACCTTC. Translated, it gives CSVGLGGGNYGYTF. The whole variable domain, filled in from reference TRBV29-1 and TRBJ1-2, reads SAVISQKPSRDICQRGTSLTIQCQVDSQVTMMFWYRQQPGQSLTLIATANQGSEATYESGFVIDKFPISRPNLTFSTLTVSNMSPEDSSIYLCSVGLGGGNYGYTFGSGTRLTVV.

V usage is TRBV7-2 and J usage is TRBJ1-4; TRBD1 agrees at 8 bases. This CDR3 comprises 15 residues. Germline V gene data show CDR1 as SGHTA and CDR2 as FQGNSA. Germline trimming cut 5 bases from V and 10 bases from J; bases unmatched to any gene: 12. The CDR3 spells CASSPRTGRSGKLFF. CDR3 DNA: TGTGCCAGCAGCCCGCGGACAGGGCGTAGCGGAAAACTGTTTTTT.

The V gene is TRBV7-9, the J gene TRBJ2-5; TRBD1 agrees at 9 bases. Germline trimming cut 5 bases from V and 5 bases from J; bases unmatched to any gene: 12. From germline, CDR1 is SEHNR and CDR2 FQNEAQ (reference sequence). The CDR3 is 16 residues long. The CDR3 coding sequence is TGTGCCAGCAGCCCCCGGGACAGGGTCATCGGGGAGACCCAGTACTTC. Amino acid sequence: CASSPRDRVIGETQYF.

As concerns this clone: Other DNA sequences in this specimen translate into the identical CDR3. V gene TRBV30 combines with J gene TRBJ2-5; possible D gene TRBD2, 6 bases. There are 12 residues in the CDR3. The germline V gene has CDR1 GTSNPN and CDR2 SVGIG (reference sequence). V shed 0 bases and J shed 4 bases, with 6 bases lying between them. CDR3 residues: CAWSVGGETQYF. CDR3 coding DNA: TGTGCCTGGAGTGTCGGGGGAGAGACCCAGTACTTC. Full variable domain (outside the CDR3, taken from reference TRBV30 and TRBJ2-5): SQTIHQWPATLVQPVGSPLSLECTVEGTSNPNLYWYRQAAGRGLQLLFYSVGIGQISSEVPQNLSASRPQDRQFILSSKKLLLSDSGFYLCAWSVGGETQYFGPGTRLLVL.

The chain recombines TRBV6-6 with TRBJ1-2; tentative D call: TRBD1 (6 bases). CDR1 and CDR2 (germline): MNHNY, SVGAGI (reference sequence). The CDR3 sequence is 14 residues long. V lost 0 bases and J 6 bases, leaving 11 bases between the germline ends. For the CDR3, the DNA is TGTGCCAGCAGTTACTCCCAGGGGCGAGATGGCTACACCTTC. It translates to CASSYSQGRDGYTF.

The chain joins TRBV6-5 to TRBJ1-1; 11 bases agree with TRBD1. There are 14 residues in the CDR3. Trimming took 8 bases from V and 10 from J; bases not matched to a gene: 12. Germline V gives CDR1 MNHEY, CDR2 SVGAGI. In DNA, the CDR3 is TGTGCCAGCCGTACTTTTGGACAGGGGGCGGTAGCTTTCTTT. Encoded protein: CASRTFGQGAVAFF.

This sequence joins TRBV16 and TRBJ1-2; tentatively, D is TRBD1 (6 bases). The CDR3 runs to 17 residues. Between the trimmed V and J ends, which lost 1 base and 8 bases, there was a span of 23 bases. Germline loops: CDR1 KGHSY, CDR2 FQNENV. The CDR3 DNA sequence: TGTGCCAGCAGCCAATTTCTGCAGGGGTATACTACAGGGGGCTACACCTTC. Protein product: CASSQFLQGYTTGGYTF. Together with reference TRBV16 and TRBJ1-2, the CDR3 gives the full variable domain: GEEVAQTPKHLVRGEGQKAKLYCAPIKGHSYVFWYQQVLKNEFKFLISFQNENVFDETGMPKERFSAKCLPNSPCSLEIQATKLEDSAVYFCASSQFLQGYTTGGYTFGSGTRLTVV.

The chain has TRBV30 and TRBJ2-2, with a tentative D call TRBD1 (6 bases). V was cut by 1 base and J by 4 bases, with 10 bases left in between. The germline V gene has CDR1 GTSNPN and CDR2 SVGIG (reference sequence). The CDR3 contains 14 residues. The CDR3, as DNA: TGTGCCTGGAGTGCGGGACACAGCACCGGGGAGCTGTTTTTT. Protein product: CAWSAGHSTGELFF. The variable domain in full, completed from reference TRBV30 and TRBJ2-2, reads SQTIHQWPATLVQPVGSPLSLECTVEGTSNPNLYWYRQAAGRGLQLLFYSVGIGQISSEVPQNLSASRPQDRQFILSSKKLLLSDSGFYLCAWSAGHSTGELFFGEGSRLTVL.

This chain uses TRBV5-4 with TRBJ1-1; 10 nucleotides match TRBD1. The length of the CDR3 is 15 residues. Per the germline V gene, CDR1 is SGHNT and CDR2 is YYREEE (reference sequence). The V segment lost 2 bases and the J segment 3 bases; nucleotides outside the gene matches: 4. This chain's CDR3 is CASSLRTGGHTEAFF. The CDR3, as DNA: TGTGCCAGCAGCTTACGGACAGGGGGACACACTGAAGCTTTCTTT.